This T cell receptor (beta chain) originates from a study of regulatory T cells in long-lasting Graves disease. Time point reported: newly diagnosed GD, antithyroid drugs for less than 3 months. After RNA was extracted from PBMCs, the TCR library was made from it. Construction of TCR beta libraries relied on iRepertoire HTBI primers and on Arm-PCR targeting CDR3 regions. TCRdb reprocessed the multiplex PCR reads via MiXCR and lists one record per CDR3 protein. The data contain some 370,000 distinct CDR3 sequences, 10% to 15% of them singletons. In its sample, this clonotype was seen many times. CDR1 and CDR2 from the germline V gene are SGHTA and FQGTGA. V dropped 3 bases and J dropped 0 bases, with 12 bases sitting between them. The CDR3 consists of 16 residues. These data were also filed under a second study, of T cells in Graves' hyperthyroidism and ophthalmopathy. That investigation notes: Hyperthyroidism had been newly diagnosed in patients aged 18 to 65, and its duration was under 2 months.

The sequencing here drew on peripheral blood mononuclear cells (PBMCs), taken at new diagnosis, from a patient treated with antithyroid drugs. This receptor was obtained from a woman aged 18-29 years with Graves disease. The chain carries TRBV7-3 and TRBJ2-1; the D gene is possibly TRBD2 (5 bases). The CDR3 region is CASSLLASSSYNEQFF. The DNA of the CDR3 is TGTGCCAGCAGCTTGTTGGCTAGCAGCTCCTACAATGAGCAGTTCTTC.